This is a list of T cell receptor beta chains from one sample in a study of OX40 agonist ivuxolimab in advanced cancers. The table came from immunoSEQ multiplex PCR; TCRdb's copy has only in-frame clones and leaves some out. The data show some 78,000 clones, with about 88% seen just once and approximately 0.47% held by the top ten. The sample here was CD4+ or CD8+ T cells sorted from blood, taken in a trial of the OX40 agonist ivuxolimab. These receptors were collected from an adult with an advanced solid tumor such as melanoma, head and neck, liver or kidney cancer. The CDR3 runs from the conserved cysteine through the conserved F or W. D genes are given only for firm matches. The size entry is marked missing in some rows and otherwise reads once, few, many or a size class.

once,TRBJ1-2,.,TRBV6-1,TGTGCCAGCAGTGATGTCCGGGATGGCTACACCTTC,CASSDVRDGYTF
.,TRBJ1-2,TRBD1,TRBV7-2,TGTGCCAGCAGCTTAGCGGGACAGCTTACTTATGGCTACACCTTC,CASSLAGQLTYGYTF
.,TRBJ2-6,.,TRBV4-3,TGCGCCAGCAGCCAAGTAAGGGTTGGGGCCAACGTCCTGACTTTC,CASSQVRVGANVLTF
.,TRBJ1-6,.,TRBV10-3,TGTGCCATCAGTGAGTCGACGTGGGGGTCTGGTTCACCCCTCCACTTT,CAISESTWGSGSPLHF
.,TRBJ2-6,.,TRBV5-6,TGTGCCAGCAGCTCCGGACTGACTGGGGCCAACGTCCTGACTTTC,CASSSGLTGANVLTF
.,TRBJ2-2,.,TRBV7-3,TGTGCCAGCAGCTCGAACACCGGGGAGCTGTTTTTT,CASSSNTGELFF
.,TRBJ2-5,TRBD2,TRBV15,TGTGCCACCAGCAGATTTAGTGGGGGGGGAGAGACCCAGTACTTC,CATSRFSGGGETQYF
.,TRBJ2-5,.,TRBV11-2,TGTGCCAGCAGCTTAGTTGGGGCCGAGACCCAGTACTTC,CASSLVGAETQYF
.,TRBJ2-5,.,TRBV5-1,TGCGCCAGCAGCTTGACTCTGGGGAGTGAGACCCAGTACTTC,CASSLTLGSETQYF
once,TRBJ2-4,.,TRBV2,TGTGCCAGCAGTGGGCCCCAAAACATTCAGTACTTC,CASSGPQNIQYF
.,TRBJ2-1,TRBD2,TRBV11-2,TGTGCCAGCAGCTTAGGGGGGGGGAATGAGCAGTTCTTC,CASSLGGGNEQFF
.,TRBJ2-3,.,TRBV7-2,TGTGCCAGCAGCTTAGGCCGGGCCCCAAGTACGCAGTATTTT,CASSLGRAPSTQYF
few,TRBJ1-1,.,TRBV19,TGTGCCAGTAGTGTGGGGATGAACACTGAAGCTTTCTTT,CASSVGMNTEAFF
.,TRBJ1-2,.,TRBV7-9,TGTGCCAGCAGCCCTCTTTGGACCGCTGATAACTATGGCTACACCTTC,CASSPLWTADNYGYTF
.,TRBJ1-1,.,TRBV19,TGTGCCAGTAGCCGGCAAGGTAGGGGCACTGAAGCTTTCTTT,CASSRQGRGTEAFF
few,TRBJ1-6,.,TRBV9,TGTGCCAGCAGCGAAGACGGATCACCCCTCCACTTT,CASSEDGSPLHF
.,TRBJ2-7,TRBD1,TRBV18,TGTGCCAGCTCACCTAGGGGACAGGCCTACGAGCAGTACTTC,CASSPRGQAYEQYF
.,TRBJ1-4,.,TRBV14,TGTGCCAGCAGCCGCTCTGAGGGGGGCGGTGAAAAACTGTTTTTT,CASSRSEGGGEKLFF
.,TRBJ2-3,.,TRBV7-3,TGTGCCAGCAGCTTAGAGGCTACAACAGATACGCAGTATTTT,CASSLEATTDTQYF
.,TRBJ2-3,TRBD1,TRBV14,TGTGCCAGCAGCCATCCACAGGGGATTGGCACAGATACGCAGTATTTT,CASSHPQGIGTDTQYF
.,TRBJ2-5,.,TRBV18,TGTGCCAGCTCACCGCCTGATCTCTGGGGGGGCAGGCAAAACTTC,CASSPPDLWGGRQNF
.,TRBJ2-7,.,TRBV9,TGTGCCAGCAGCGTAGCAGGCCCGGCCAGTCTGGGCGGCGAGCAGTACTTC,CASSVAGPASLGGEQYF
.,TRBJ2-5,.,TRBV5-1,TGCGCCAGCAGCTTGGAAACGGCCCAAGAGACCCAGTACTTC,CASSLETAQETQYF
.,TRBJ1-1,.,TRBV6-5,TGTGCCAGCAGTCAGGGGAGTGGAACTGAAGCTTTCTTT,CASSQGSGTEAFF
.,TRBJ2-3,.,TRBV4-2,TGTGCCAGCAGCCAAGCCCCCCCTCGGGAGAGTACGCAGTATTTT,CASSQAPPRESTQYF
.,TRBJ1-3,.,TRBV6-4,TGTGCCAGCAGTGACTCTCGAAAGATAGGGAGAGACACCATATATTTT,CASSDSRKIGRDTIYF
.,TRBJ1-4,.,TRBV6-1,TGTGCCAGCGGGCGGATCGGAACTAATGAAAAACTGTTTTTT,CASGRIGTNEKLFF
.,TRBJ1-2,.,TRBV6-4,TGTGCCAGCAGTGAGGCAGGGGTACCTTGGGATGGCTACACCTTC,CASSEAGVPWDGYTF